What follows describes a single TCR beta chain. The antigen remains unidentified. This specimen comes from a study of T-cell reconstitution after alpha-beta-depleted transplantation in children. Using unique molecular identifiers, the investigators prepared the TCRbeta library. TCRdb used MiXCR to reprocess the PCR reads, holding one entry per CDR3 protein. The sample consists of roughly 400,000 distinct CDR3 sequences, about 40% of them appearing once. This CDR3 has 17 residues. The V gene end was trimmed by 4 bases and the J gene end by 5 bases; junction bases not matched to a gene: 12. Germline CDR1 is SGDLS and CDR2 is YYNGEE. Findings and limits, study-wide: From surviving recipient T cells and thymic progenitors came the high day-60 TCRbeta diversity observed in some patients.

The chain uses TRBV9 and TRBJ2-6, with 7 bases fitting TRBD2. The specimen comprised PBMCs, sampled before TCRalphabeta/CD19-depleted stem cell transplant. The receptor was derived from a girl aged 2 to 10 with aplastic anemia, due to receive a stem cell transplant. The CDR3 spells CASSPRREASRANVLTF. The CDR3 coding sequence is TGTGCCAGCAGCCCCCGACGGGAGGCGAGCCGGGCCAACGTCCTGACTTTC.